Listed below are T cell receptor beta chains from one sample, sequenced in a study of blood T cell repertoires in COVID-19. Using immunoSEQ multiplex PCR, the repertoire was profiled, and TCRdb retains in-frame clones only, with some absent. Altogether some 180,000 clones are present, approximately 91% being singletons, with the ten largest covering around 5.1%. The sample consisted of peripheral blood. The receptors stem from a man aged 18 to 29 with COVID-19, enrolled during active disease. Both conserved end residues are part of each CDR3. Each record gives: clone size, J gene, V gene, D gene, CDR3 length, CDR3 DNA, CDR3 protein. D genes are given only for firm matches. Some rows have no size entry. The others give once, few or many, or a class for an expanded clone.

clone size: NA; J gene: TRBJ2-5; V gene: TRBV6-1; D gene: NA; CDR3 length: 15; CDR3 DNA: TGTGCCAGCAGTCGCGGGGGCAGGGCCCAAGAGACCCAGTACTTC; CDR3 protein: CASSRGGRAQETQYF
clone size: NA; J gene: TRBJ2-7; V gene: TRBV2; D gene: TRBD1; CDR3 length: 14; CDR3 DNA: TGTGCCAGCAGGAGGACAGGTTTCATCCACGAGCAGTACTTC; CDR3 protein: CASRRTGFIHEQYF
clone size: NA; J gene: TRBJ2-1; V gene: TRBV11-2; D gene: TRBD2; CDR3 length: 19; CDR3 DNA: TGTGCCAGCACCCTGGCGCTAGCGGGGGAATTGAACTCCTACAATGAGCAGTTCTTC; CDR3 protein: CASTLALAGELNSYNEQFF
clone size: NA; J gene: TRBJ2-6; V gene: TRBV7-9; D gene: NA; CDR3 length: 15; CDR3 DNA: TGTGCCAGCAGCCAGACGGGGGCTGGGGCCAACGTCCTGACTTTC; CDR3 protein: CASSQTGAGANVLTF
clone size: NA; J gene: TRBJ2-1; V gene: TRBV5-8; D gene: NA; CDR3 length: 16; CDR3 DNA: TGTGCCAGCAGTCCGATGTTAGGACTCCGCTGGGGTGAGCAGTTCTTC; CDR3 protein: CASSPMLGLRWGEQFF
clone size: few; J gene: TRBJ2-1; V gene: TRBV30; D gene: TRBD2; CDR3 length: 14; CDR3 DNA: TGTGCCGGCCCCGTAGCGGGGGGGACCAATGAGCAGTTCTTC; CDR3 protein: CAGPVAGGTNEQFF
clone size: NA; J gene: TRBJ2-1; V gene: TRBV5-8; D gene: TRBD2; CDR3 length: 15; CDR3 DNA: TGTGCCAGCAGGACCGGGACTAGCCCCTACAATGAGCAGTTCTTC; CDR3 protein: CASRTGTSPYNEQFF
clone size: NA; J gene: TRBJ2-5; V gene: TRBV13; D gene: TRBD2; CDR3 length: 15; CDR3 DNA: TGTGCCAGCAGCTTTGAGTCCCCGGGGGGAGCGCCCCAGTACTTC; CDR3 protein: CASSFESPGGAPQYF
clone size: NA; J gene: TRBJ1-5; V gene: TRBV11-1; D gene: NA; CDR3 length: 14; CDR3 DNA: TGTGCCAGCAGCTTAGTATGCAGTGGTCAGCCCCAGCATTTT; CDR3 protein: CASSLVCSGQPQHF
clone size: NA; J gene: TRBJ2-2; V gene: TRBV6-5; D gene: NA; CDR3 length: 14; CDR3 DNA: TGTGCCAGCAGGACTCTCGCGAACACCGGGGAGCTGTTTTTT; CDR3 protein: CASRTLANTGELFF
clone size: NA; J gene: TRBJ2-7; V gene: TRBV7-9; D gene: TRBD2; CDR3 length: 16; CDR3 DNA: TGTGCCAGCAGCTTACGGGTGACTAGCGGACACTACGAGCAGTACTTC; CDR3 protein: CASSLRVTSGHYEQYF
clone size: NA; J gene: TRBJ2-1; V gene: TRBV9; D gene: TRBD1; CDR3 length: 15; CDR3 DNA: TGTGCCAGCAGCTTACCCGGGACAGGGTCGCATGAGCAGTTCTTC; CDR3 protein: CASSLPGTGSHEQFF
clone size: NA; J gene: TRBJ1-1; V gene: TRBV28; D gene: NA; CDR3 length: 13; CDR3 DNA: TGTGCCACCACGCGCAGGGGGAACACTGAAGCTTTCTTT; CDR3 protein: CATTRRGNTEAFF
clone size: NA; J gene: TRBJ1-1; V gene: TRBV5-4; D gene: TRBD1; CDR3 length: 14; CDR3 DNA: TGTGCCAGCACCCGACAGGGGGTTGACACTGAAGCTTTCTTT; CDR3 protein: CASTRQGVDTEAFF
clone size: NA; J gene: TRBJ2-1; V gene: TRBV4-1; D gene: NA; CDR3 length: 16; CDR3 DNA: TGCGCCAGCAGCCAGCTCGGGGTAGTCTCCTACAATGAGCAGTTCTTC; CDR3 protein: CASSQLGVVSYNEQFF
clone size: NA; J gene: TRBJ1-1; V gene: TRBV4-3; D gene: TRBD1; CDR3 length: 12; CDR3 DNA: TGCGCCAGCAGCCAACAGACAGGGAAAGCTTTCTTT; CDR3 protein: CASSQQTGKAFF
clone size: NA; J gene: TRBJ2-2; V gene: TRBV19; D gene: TRBD2; CDR3 length: 16; CDR3 DNA: TGTGCCAGTAGTATACGAACTAGCGGGAACACCGGGGAGCTGTTTTTT; CDR3 protein: CASSIRTSGNTGELFF
clone size: NA; J gene: TRBJ1-1; V gene: TRBV6-5; D gene: NA; CDR3 length: 11; CDR3 DNA: TGTGCCAGCAGACACGGGACAGAAGCTTTCTTT; CDR3 protein: CASRHGTEAFF
clone size: NA; J gene: TRBJ2-2; V gene: TRBV7-8; D gene: TRBD2; CDR3 length: 16; CDR3 DNA: TGTGCCAGCAGCCTCACGGCTAGCGGCAACACCGGGGAGCTGTTTTTT; CDR3 protein: CASSLTASGNTGELFF
clone size: NA; J gene: TRBJ2-3; V gene: TRBV28; D gene: TRBD2; CDR3 length: 15; CDR3 DNA: TGTGCCAGCAGTCCCCGCGGGAGTCGCCCAGATACGCAGTATTTT; CDR3 protein: CASSPRGSRPDTQYF
clone size: NA; J gene: TRBJ2-3; V gene: TRBV13; D gene: NA; CDR3 length: 14; CDR3 DNA: TGTGCCAGCAGCTTCCGACTAGTTGCAGATACGCAGTATTTT; CDR3 protein: CASSFRLVADTQYF